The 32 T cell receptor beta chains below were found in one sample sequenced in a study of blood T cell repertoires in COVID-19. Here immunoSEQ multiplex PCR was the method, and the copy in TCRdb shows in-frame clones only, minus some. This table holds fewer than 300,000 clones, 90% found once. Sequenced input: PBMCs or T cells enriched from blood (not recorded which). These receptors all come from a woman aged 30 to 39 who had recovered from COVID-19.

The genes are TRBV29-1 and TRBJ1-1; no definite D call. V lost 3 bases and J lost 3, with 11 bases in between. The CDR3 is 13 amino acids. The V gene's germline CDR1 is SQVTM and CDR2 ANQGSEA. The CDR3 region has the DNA TGCAGCGTTGACAGGTCCGAATACACTGAAGCTTTCTTT. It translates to CSVDRSEYTEAFF.

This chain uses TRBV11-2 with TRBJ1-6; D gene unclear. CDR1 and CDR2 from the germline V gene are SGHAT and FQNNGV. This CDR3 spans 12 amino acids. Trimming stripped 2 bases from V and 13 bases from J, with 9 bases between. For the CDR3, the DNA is TGTGCCAGCAGCTTAAAGCCTCCCCCCCTCCACTTT. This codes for CASSLKPPPLHF.

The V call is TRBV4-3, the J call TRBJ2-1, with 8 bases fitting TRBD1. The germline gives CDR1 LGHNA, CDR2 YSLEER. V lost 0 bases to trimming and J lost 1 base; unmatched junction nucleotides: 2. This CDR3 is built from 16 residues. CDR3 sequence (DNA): TGCGCCAGCAGCCAAGATGGGACAGGTTCCTACAATGAGCAGTTCTTC. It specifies CASSQDGTGSYNEQFF.

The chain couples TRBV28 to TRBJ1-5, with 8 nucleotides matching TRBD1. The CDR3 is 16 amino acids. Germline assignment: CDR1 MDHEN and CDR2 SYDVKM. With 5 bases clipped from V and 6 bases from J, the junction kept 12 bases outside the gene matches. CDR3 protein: CASSPVQGARAQPQHF. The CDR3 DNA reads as TGTGCCAGCAGTCCCGTCCAGGGGGCGCGAGCTCAGCCCCAGCATTTT.

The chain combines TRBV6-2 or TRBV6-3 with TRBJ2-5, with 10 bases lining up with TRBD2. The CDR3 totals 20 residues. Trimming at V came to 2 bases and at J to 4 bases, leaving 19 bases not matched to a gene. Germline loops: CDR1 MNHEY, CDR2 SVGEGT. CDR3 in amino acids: CASSYPRTKLAGMVRETQYF. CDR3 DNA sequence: TGTGCCAGCAGTTACCCGAGAACAAAACTAGCGGGAATGGTTCGAGAGACCCAGTACTTC.

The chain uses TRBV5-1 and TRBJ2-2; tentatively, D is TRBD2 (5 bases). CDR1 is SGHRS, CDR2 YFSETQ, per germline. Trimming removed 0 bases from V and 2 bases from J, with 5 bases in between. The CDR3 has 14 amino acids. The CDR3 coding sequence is TGCGCCAGCAGCTTGGCGGGAAACACCGGGGAGCTGTTTTTT. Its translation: CASSLAGNTGELFF.

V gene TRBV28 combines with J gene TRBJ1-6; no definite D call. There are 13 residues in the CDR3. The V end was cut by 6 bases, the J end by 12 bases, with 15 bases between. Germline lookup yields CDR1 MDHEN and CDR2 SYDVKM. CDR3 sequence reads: CASSEDGNGPLHF. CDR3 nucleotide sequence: TGTGCCAGCAGCGAGGACGGGAATGGACCCCTCCACTTT.

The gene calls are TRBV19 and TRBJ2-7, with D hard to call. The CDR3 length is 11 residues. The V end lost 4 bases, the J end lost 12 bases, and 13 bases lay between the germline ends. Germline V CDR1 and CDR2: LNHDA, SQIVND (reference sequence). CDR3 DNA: TGTGCCAGTAGTACCTCTACTGGAGTGTACTTC. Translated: CASSTSTGVYF.

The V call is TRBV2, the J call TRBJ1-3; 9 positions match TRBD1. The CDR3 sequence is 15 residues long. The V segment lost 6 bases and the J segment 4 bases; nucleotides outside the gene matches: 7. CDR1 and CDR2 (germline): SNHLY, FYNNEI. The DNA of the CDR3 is TGTGCCAGCAGAGCCGGGACAGGGAGAGGAAACACCATATATTTT. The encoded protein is CASRAGTGRGNTIYF.

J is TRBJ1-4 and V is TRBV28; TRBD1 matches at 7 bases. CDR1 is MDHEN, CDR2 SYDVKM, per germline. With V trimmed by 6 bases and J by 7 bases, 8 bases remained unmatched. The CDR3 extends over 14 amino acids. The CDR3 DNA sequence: TGTGCCAGCAGGAACAGGGGTGGGGGTGAAAAACTGTTTTTT. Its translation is CASRNRGGGEKLFF.

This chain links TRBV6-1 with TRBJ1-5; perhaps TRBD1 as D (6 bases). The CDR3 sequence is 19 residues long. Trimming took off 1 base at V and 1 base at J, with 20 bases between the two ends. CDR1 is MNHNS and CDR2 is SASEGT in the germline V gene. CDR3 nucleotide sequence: TGTGCCAGCAGTGAAGGGGGACGTCGCTTTACAGGGAGCAATCAGCCCCAGCATTTT. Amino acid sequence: CASSEGGRRFTGSNQPQHF.

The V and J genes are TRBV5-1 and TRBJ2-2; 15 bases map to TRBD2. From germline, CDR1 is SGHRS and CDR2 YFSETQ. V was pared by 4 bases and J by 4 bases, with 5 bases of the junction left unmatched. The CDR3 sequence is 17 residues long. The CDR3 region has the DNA TGCGCCAGCAGCAAAGGGACTAGCGGGAGGATCACCGGGGAGCTGTTTTTT. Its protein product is CASSKGTSGRITGELFF.

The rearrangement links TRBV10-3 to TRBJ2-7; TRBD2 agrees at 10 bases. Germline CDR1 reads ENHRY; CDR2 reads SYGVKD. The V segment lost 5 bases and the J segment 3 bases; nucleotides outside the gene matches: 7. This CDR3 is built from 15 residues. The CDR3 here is CAISPSSGSGYEQYF. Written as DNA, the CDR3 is TGTGCCATCAGTCCTTCTAGCGGGAGCGGCTACGAGCAGTACTTC.

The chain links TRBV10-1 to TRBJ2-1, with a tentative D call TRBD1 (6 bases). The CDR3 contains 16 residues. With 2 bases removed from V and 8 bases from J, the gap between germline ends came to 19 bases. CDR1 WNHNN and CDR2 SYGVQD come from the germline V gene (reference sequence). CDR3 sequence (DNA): TGCGCCAGCAGTGAGCCCCCGAGATCTAAGGGGGATGAGCAGTTCTTC. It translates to CASSEPPRSKGDEQFF.

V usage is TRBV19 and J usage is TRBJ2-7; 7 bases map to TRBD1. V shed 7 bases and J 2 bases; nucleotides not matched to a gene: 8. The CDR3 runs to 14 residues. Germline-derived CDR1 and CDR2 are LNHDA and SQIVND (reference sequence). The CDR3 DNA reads TGTGCCAGTAAACAACAGGGGCTTCCCTACGAGCAGTACTTC. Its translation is CASKQQGLPYEQYF.

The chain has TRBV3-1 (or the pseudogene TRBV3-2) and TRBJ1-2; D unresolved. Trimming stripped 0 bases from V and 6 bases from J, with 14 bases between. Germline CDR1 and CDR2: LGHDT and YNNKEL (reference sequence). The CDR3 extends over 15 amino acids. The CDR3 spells CASSQDTGRHDGYTF. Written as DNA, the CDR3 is TGTGCCAGCAGCCAAGATACGGGGAGGCATGATGGCTACACCTTC.

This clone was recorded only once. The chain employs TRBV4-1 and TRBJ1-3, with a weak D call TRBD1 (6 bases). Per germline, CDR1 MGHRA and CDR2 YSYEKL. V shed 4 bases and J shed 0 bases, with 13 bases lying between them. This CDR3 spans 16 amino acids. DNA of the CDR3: TGCGCCAGCAGCCGCGCGGACAGTCACTCTGGAAACACCATATATTTT. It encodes CASSRADSHSGNTIYF.

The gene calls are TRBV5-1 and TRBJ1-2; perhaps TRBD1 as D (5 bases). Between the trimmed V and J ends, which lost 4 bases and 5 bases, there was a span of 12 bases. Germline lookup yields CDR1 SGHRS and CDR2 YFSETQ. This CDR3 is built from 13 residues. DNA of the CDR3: TGCGCCAGCAGCGAAACAGGCGTATATGGCTACACCTTC. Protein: CASSETGVYGYTF. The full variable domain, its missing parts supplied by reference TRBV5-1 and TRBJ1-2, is KAGVTQTPRYLIKTRGQQVTLSCSPISGHRSVSWYQQTPGQGLQFLFEYFSETQRNKGNFPGRFSGRQFSNSRSEMNVSTLELGDSALYLCASSETGVYGYTFGSGTRLTVV.

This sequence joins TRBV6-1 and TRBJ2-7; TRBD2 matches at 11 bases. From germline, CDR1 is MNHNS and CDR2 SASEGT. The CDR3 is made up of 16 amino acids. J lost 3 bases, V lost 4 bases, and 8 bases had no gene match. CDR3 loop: CASSAATSGSLYEQYF. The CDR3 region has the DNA TGTGCCAGCAGTGCCGCAACTAGCGGGAGTCTCTACGAGCAGTACTTC.

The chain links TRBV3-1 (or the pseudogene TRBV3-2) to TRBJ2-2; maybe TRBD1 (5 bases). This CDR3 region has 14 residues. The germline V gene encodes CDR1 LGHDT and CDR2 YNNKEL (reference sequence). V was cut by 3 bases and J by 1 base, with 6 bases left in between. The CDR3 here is CASSQQGNTGELFF. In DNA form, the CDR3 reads TGTGCCAGCAGCCAGCAGGGGAACACCGGGGAGCTGTTTTTT.

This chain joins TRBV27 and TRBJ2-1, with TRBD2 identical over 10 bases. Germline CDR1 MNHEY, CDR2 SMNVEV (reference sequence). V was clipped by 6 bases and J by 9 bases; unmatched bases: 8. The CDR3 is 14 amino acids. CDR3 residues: CASRKAGGVPEQFF. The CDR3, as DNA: TGTGCCAGCAGGAAAGCGGGAGGGGTGCCTGAGCAGTTCTTC.

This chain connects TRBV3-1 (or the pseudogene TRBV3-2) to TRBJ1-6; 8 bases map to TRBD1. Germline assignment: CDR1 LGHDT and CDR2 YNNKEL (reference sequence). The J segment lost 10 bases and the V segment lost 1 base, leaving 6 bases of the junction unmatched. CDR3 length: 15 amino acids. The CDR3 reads CASSQAPGGISPLHF. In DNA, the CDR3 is TGTGCCAGCAGCCAAGCCCCAGGGGGCATATCACCCCTCCACTTT.

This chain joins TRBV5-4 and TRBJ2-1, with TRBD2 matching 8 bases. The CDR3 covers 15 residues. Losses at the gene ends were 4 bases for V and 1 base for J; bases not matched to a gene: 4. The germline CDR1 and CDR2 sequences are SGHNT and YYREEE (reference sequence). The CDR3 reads CASSATSGSYNEQFF. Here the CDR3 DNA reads TGTGCCAGCAGCGCTACTAGCGGTTCCTACAATGAGCAGTTCTTC.

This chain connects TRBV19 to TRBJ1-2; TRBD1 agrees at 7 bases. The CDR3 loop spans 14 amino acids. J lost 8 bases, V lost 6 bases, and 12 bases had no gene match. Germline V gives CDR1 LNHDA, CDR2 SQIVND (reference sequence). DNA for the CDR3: TGTGCCAGTAGAATCGACAGGGCCGCGGGCGGCTACACCTTC. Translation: CASRIDRAAGGYTF.

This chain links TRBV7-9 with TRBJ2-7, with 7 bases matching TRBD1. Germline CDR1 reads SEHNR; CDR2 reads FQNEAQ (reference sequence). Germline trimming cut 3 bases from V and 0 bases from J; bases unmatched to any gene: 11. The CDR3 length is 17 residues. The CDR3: CASSFFLGGPSSYEQYF. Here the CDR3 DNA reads TGTGCCAGCAGCTTTTTTTTAGGGGGCCCAAGCTCCTACGAGCAGTACTTC.

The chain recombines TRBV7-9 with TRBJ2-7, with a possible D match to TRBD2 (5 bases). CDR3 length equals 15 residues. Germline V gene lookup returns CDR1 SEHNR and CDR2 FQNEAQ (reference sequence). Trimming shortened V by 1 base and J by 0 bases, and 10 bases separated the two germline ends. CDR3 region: CASSLGASGSYEQYF. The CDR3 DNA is TGTGCCAGCAGCTTAGGGGCCAGCGGCTCCTACGAGCAGTACTTC.

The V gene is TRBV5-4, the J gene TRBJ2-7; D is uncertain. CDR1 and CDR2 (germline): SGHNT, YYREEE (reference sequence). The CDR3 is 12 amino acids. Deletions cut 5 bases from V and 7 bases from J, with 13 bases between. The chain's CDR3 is CASSLLSKEQYF. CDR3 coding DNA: TGTGCCAGCAGTCTCCTATCGAAGGAGCAGTACTTC.

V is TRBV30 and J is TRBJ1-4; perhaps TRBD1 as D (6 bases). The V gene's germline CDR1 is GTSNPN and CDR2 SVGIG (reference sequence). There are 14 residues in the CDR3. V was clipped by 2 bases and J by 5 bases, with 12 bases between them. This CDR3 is CAWSRGHINEKLFF. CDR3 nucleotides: TGTGCCTGGAGTCGGGGACACATAAATGAAAAACTGTTTTTT. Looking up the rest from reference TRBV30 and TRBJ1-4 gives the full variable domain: SQTIHQWPATLVQPVGSPLSLECTVEGTSNPNLYWYRQAAGRGLQLLFYSVGIGQISSEVPQNLSASRPQDRQFILSSKKLLLSDSGFYLCAWSRGHINEKLFFGSGTQLSVL.

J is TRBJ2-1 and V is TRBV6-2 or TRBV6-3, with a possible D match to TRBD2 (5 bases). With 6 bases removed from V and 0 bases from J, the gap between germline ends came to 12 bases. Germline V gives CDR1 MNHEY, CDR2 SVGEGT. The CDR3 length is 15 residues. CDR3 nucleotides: TGTGCCAGCAGCAACGGGGTACACTCCTACAATGAGCAGTTCTTC. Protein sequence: CASSNGVHSYNEQFF.

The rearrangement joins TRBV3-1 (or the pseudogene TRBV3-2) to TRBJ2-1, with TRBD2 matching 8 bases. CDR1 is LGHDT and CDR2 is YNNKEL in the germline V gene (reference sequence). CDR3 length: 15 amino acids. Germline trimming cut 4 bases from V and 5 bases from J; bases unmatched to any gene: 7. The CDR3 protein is CASSPPGLGNNEQFF. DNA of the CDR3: TGTGCCAGCAGCCCCCCGGGACTAGGAAACAATGAGCAGTTCTTC.

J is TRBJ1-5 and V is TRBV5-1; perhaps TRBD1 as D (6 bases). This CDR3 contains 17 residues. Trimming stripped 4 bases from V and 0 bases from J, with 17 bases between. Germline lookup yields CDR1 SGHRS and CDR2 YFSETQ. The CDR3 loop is CASSPGGREVSNQPQHF. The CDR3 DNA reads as TGCGCCAGCAGCCCGGGGGGGCGCGAGGTTAGCAATCAGCCCCAGCATTTT.

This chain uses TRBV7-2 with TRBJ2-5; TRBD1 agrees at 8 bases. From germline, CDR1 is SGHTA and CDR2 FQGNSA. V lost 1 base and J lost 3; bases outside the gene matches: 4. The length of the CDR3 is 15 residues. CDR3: CASSLVSDREETQYF. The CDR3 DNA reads TGTGCCAGCAGCTTAGTATCGGACAGGGAAGAGACCCAGTACTTC.